These 23 T cell receptor beta chains originate from one sample sequenced in a study of shared clonotypes between healthy human individuals. Sequencing was performed with immunoSEQ multiplex PCR; in TCRdb, only in-frame clones are kept and a portion is missing. This sample carries under 350,000 clones, over 75% of them seen once, and the ten largest clones take about 16%. The material sequenced was memory CD8+ T cells sorted from blood. Subset of the sample: CD45RO+ cells pooled with CCR7-negative TemRA cells. The receptors derive from a man younger than 35 in good health.

The gene calls are TRBV2 and TRBJ2-3; 7 bases line up with TRBD2. Per the germline V gene, CDR1 is SNHLY and CDR2 is FYNNEI. The CDR3 totals 17 residues. Trimming removed 4 bases from V and 4 bases from J; junction bases left unmatched: 14. The CDR3 region has the DNA TGTGCCAGCAGTGGCCTAGCAGGAGCGGGGCCGGCAGATACGCAGTATTTT. It codes for CASSGLAGAGPADTQYF.

V gene TRBV29-1 combines with J gene TRBJ1-1; no clear D gene. The CDR3 covers 13 residues. Per germline, CDR1 SQVTM and CDR2 ANQGSEA. V gave up 6 bases and J gave up 6 bases, with 17 bases separating them. The CDR3 DNA reads as TGCAGCGTCTCGGACGGGATTAGACCTGAAGCTTTCTTT. Translated, it gives CSVSDGIRPEAFF.

The gene calls are TRBV7-9 and TRBJ2-7, with TRBD2 matching over 10 bases. The germline CDR1 and CDR2 sequences are SEHNR and FQNEAQ (reference sequence). This CDR3 spans 13 amino acids. Losses at the gene ends were 11 bases for V and 3 bases for J; bases not matched to a gene: 7. The CDR3 sequence is CAGASGRGYEQYF. The DNA for the CDR3 is TGTGCCGGGGCTAGCGGGAGAGGCTACGAGCAGTACTTC.

The J gene is TRBJ2-2, the V gene TRBV5-1; D uncertain. Trimming took off 0 bases at V and 3 bases at J, with 12 bases between the two ends. This CDR3 spans 16 amino acids. Germline V gene data show CDR1 as SGHRS and CDR2 as YFSETQ. The CDR3 DNA reads TGCGCCAGCAGCTTGGCCGGCTTCCTTGACACCGGGGAGCTGTTTTTT. Its translation is CASSLAGFLDTGELFF.

The chain employs TRBV18 and TRBJ2-7; 8 bases match TRBD1. Germline V CDR1 and CDR2: KGHSH, LQKENI. The V segment lost 2 bases and the J segment 4 bases; nucleotides outside the gene matches: 7. The CDR3 spans 15 residues. In DNA form, the CDR3 reads TGTGCCAGCTCACCAACCGACAGGGGTCGGTACGAGCAGTACTTC. Its protein product is CASSPTDRGRYEQYF.

The chain couples TRBV28 to TRBJ1-2, with TRBD1 matching 8 bases. The V and J ends lost 6 bases and 4 bases, in that order; junction bases with no gene match: 4. CDR3 size: 13 residues. Per the germline V gene, CDR1 is MDHEN and CDR2 is SYDVKM. The DNA of the CDR3 is TGTGCCAGCAGAAAGACAGGGGCCTATGGCTACACCTTC. It specifies CASRKTGAYGYTF.

J is TRBJ1-2 and V is TRBV25-1; a weak D match, TRBD1 (6 bases). The CDR3 spans 18 residues. Germline V gene lookup returns CDR1 MGHDK and CDR2 SYGVNS. Trimming stripped 0 bases from V and 4 bases from J, with 21 bases between. The CDR3 here is CASSEYLQGTGLSYGYTF. The DNA for the CDR3 is TGTGCCAGCAGTGAATATTTACAGGGAACGGGCCTTAGCTATGGCTACACCTTC.

J is TRBJ2-5 and V is TRBV25-1; D uncertain. Germline V gene lookup returns CDR1 MGHDK and CDR2 SYGVNS. Trimming took off 3 bases at V and 5 bases at J, with 10 bases between the two ends. CDR3 size: 13 residues. The CDR3 spells CASSDYGRETQYF. DNA of the CDR3: TGTGCCAGCAGTGATTACGGGCGGGAGACCCAGTACTTC.

The chain links TRBV7-6 to TRBJ2-2; unclear D gene. Germline V gene sequence: CDR1 SGHVS, CDR2 FNYEAQ. The CDR3 runs 13 residues. Deletions cut 6 bases from V and 5 bases from J, with 10 bases between. The CDR3 sequence: CASRPTRTGELFF. DNA for the CDR3: TGTGCCAGCAGACCAACGCGGACCGGGGAGCTGTTTTTT.

The chain links TRBV28 to TRBJ2-2, with a tentative D call TRBD2 (5 bases). Germline V gene lookup returns CDR1 MDHEN and CDR2 SYDVKM. There are 15 residues in the CDR3. V shed 3 bases and J shed 2 bases, with 10 bases lying between them. The CDR3 region is CASSFRGLNTGELFF. CDR3 nucleotides: TGTGCCAGCAGTTTTCGGGGTTTAAACACCGGGGAGCTGTTTTTT.

This clone was counted once. The chain links TRBV7-8 to TRBJ2-2, with 7 bases matching TRBD1. This CDR3 spans 14 amino acids. The junction had 5 bases not matched to a gene; V was cut back by 4 bases and J by 6 bases. CDR1 is SGHVS and CDR2 is FQNEAQ in the germline V gene. The CDR3 loop is CASSSLTGAGELFF. The CDR3 bases are TGTGCCAGCAGCTCGCTCACAGGGGCCGGGGAGCTGTTTTTT.

The chain has TRBV28 and TRBJ2-7; D uncertain. Germline V gives CDR1 MDHEN, CDR2 SYDVKM. The CDR3 has 12 residues. Between the trimmed V and J ends, which lost 3 bases and 6 bases, there was a span of 9 bases. CDR3 in DNA: TGTGCCAGCAGTTTTAATGGTCTCGAGCAGTACTTC. This sequence encodes CASSFNGLEQYF.

The J gene is TRBJ2-1, the V gene TRBV29-1; D might be TRBD2 (5 bases). Germline CDR1 reads SQVTM; CDR2 reads ANQGSEA. The CDR3 covers 16 residues. V shed 3 bases and J shed 2 bases, with 17 bases lying between them. The CDR3: CSVEERLGSAYNEQFF. The CDR3 region has the DNA TGCAGCGTTGAGGAACGACTTGGGAGCGCCTACAATGAGCAGTTCTTC.

The chain joins TRBV7-9 to TRBJ2-1, with D possibly matching TRBD2 (6 bases). Trimming stripped 5 bases from V and 4 bases from J, with 12 bases between. This CDR3 is built from 14 residues. The germline CDR1 and CDR2 sequences are SEHNR and FQNEAQ (reference sequence). The CDR3 DNA reads TGTGCCAGCAGCCCTAGCGCTACTTACAATGAGCAGTTCTTC. Residues: CASSPSATYNEQFF.

This clone turned up a few times. The gene calls are TRBV7-6 and TRBJ2-1; D is uncertain. This CDR3 contains 12 residues. The V end lost 1 base, the J end lost 8 bases, and 6 bases lay between the germline ends. Germline V gene lookup returns CDR1 SGHVS and CDR2 FNYEAQ. The CDR3 DNA reads as TGTGCCAGCAGCTTAGGATTTGATGAGCAGTTCTTC. As protein: CASSLGFDEQFF.

This chain joins TRBV15 and TRBJ1-5; 7 bases fit TRBD1. The CDR3 is 15 residues long. Trimming removed 3 bases from V and 4 bases from J; junction bases left unmatched: 6. From germline, CDR1 is LNHNV and CDR2 YYDKDF (reference sequence). The DNA of the CDR3 is TGTGCCACCAGCAGGGGGGGACAGCCGAATCAGCCCCAGCATTTT. This gives the protein CATSRGGQPNQPQHF.

CDR3 region: CASSESQYYEQYF. The CDR3, as DNA: TGTGCCAGCAGTGAGTCGCAGTACTACGAGCAGTACTTC. The rearrangement uses TRBV2 and TRBJ2-7, with D unclear. This CDR3 has 13 residues. V lost 3 bases and J 3 bases, leaving 9 bases between the germline ends. The germline V gene has CDR1 SNHLY and CDR2 FYNNEI.

This clone was recorded only once. This chain connects TRBV5-1 to TRBJ1-1; D gene unclear. The V gene lost 0 bases and the J gene lost 3 bases, with 18 bases spanning the gap. Germline V gene data show CDR1 as SGHRS and CDR2 as YFSETQ. The CDR3 loop spans 17 amino acids. The CDR3 DNA reads as TGCGCCAGCAGCTTGGGAGGGATGAATTTTAGGTACACTGAAGCTTTCTTT. It codes for CASSLGGMNFRYTEAFF. Using reference TRBV5-1 and TRBJ1-1 for the parts outside the CDR3, the full variable domain is KAGVTQTPRYLIKTRGQQVTLSCSPISGHRSVSWYQQTPGQGLQFLFEYFSETQRNKGNFPGRFSGRQFSNSRSEMNVSTLELGDSALYLCASSLGGMNFRYTEAFFGQGTRLTVV.

The V call is TRBV4-1, the J call TRBJ1-2; D is uncertain. The ends were cut back, 1 base at V and 1 base at J, with 10 bases in the middle. Germline V gene sequence: CDR1 MGHRA, CDR2 YSYEKL. CDR3 length: 15 residues. In nucleotides, the CDR3 is TGCGCCAGCAGCCAAGGAAGGATAATTAACTATGGCTACACCTTC. Amino acid sequence: CASSQGRIINYGYTF.

The chain has TRBV5-4 and TRBJ2-5; 9 positions match TRBD1. V shed 2 bases, J shed 2 bases, and the junction held 4 bases outside the gene matches. The CDR3 is 15 amino acids. Germline CDR1 reads SGHNT; CDR2 reads YYREEE (reference sequence). The CDR3 spells CASSLTGTGQETQYF. CDR3 coding DNA: TGTGCCAGCAGCTTAACCGGGACAGGGCAAGAGACCCAGTACTTC.

This clone has only one observation. The sample contains more than one DNA sequence encoding this CDR3. The genes are TRBV5-6 and TRBJ2-7, with 9 nucleotides matching TRBD1. The CDR3 contains 14 residues. CDR1 is SGHDT, CDR2 YYEEEE, per germline. V shed 2 bases, J shed 2 bases, and the junction held 2 bases outside the gene matches. CDR3 bases: TGTGCCAGCAGCTTAGGGACAGGGACCTACGAGCAGTACTTC. It codes for CASSLGTGTYEQYF.

The V gene is TRBV27, the J gene TRBJ2-4; tentatively, D is TRBD2 (7 bases). Germline CDR1 and CDR2: MNHEY and SMNVEV (reference sequence). The CDR3 consists of 15 residues. Trimming cost V 4 bases and J 2 bases, with 12 bases left between them. CDR3 sequence reads: CASSWGGPTKNIQYF. CDR3 sequence (DNA): TGTGCCAGCAGTTGGGGGGGGCCAACCAAAAACATTCAGTACTTC.

V is TRBV7-9 and J is TRBJ1-2; D might be TRBD1 (5 bases). CDR3 length: 17 residues. Germline CDR1 reads SEHNR; CDR2 reads FQNEAQ (reference sequence). The germline V and J ends were trimmed by 0 bases and 3 bases, with 17 bases remaining between them. In DNA, the CDR3 is TGTGCCAGCAGCTTAGCTGGAGGGGTCCCCTCTGACTATGGCTACACCTTC. It yields the protein CASSLAGGVPSDYGYTF.